The rows below give T cell receptor beta chains drawn from one sample of a study of shared clonotypes between healthy human individuals. Libraries were prepared by immunoSEQ multiplex PCR; TCRdb keeps only in-frame clonotypes and omits some of them. The sample lists about 600,000 clones, almost 97% occurring once. Sequencing input: naive CD4+ T cells sorted from blood. These receptors were taken from a woman aged 25-40 years in good health. CDR3s include the opening cysteine and the closing phenylalanine or tryptophan.

15	TRBV6-1	TRBJ1-1	CASSETGRATTEAFF
15	TRBV28	TRBJ1-4	CASSSPGTTNEKLFF
18	TRBV28	TRBJ1-2	CASSLATDGQGGHYGYTF
13	TRBV6-4	TRBJ1-2	CASSVDRIHGYTF
17	TRBV28	TRBJ2-4	CASSFLFGAGAKNIQYF
13	TRBV5-1	TRBJ1-1	CASSIQGDTEAFF
16	TRBV5-1	TRBJ2-1	CASSLRVASGGNEQFF
19	TRBV28	TRBJ2-1	CASSSSVWRGDTSYNEQFF
14	TRBV5-6	TRBJ1-2	CASSLGQGYYGYTF
15	TRBV5-1	TRBJ2-1	CASSLATTYYNEQFF
18	TRBV5-1	TRBJ2-2	CASSLLSADHANTGELFF
16	TRBV7-3	TRBJ2-3	CASSLGGRGQVDTQYF
15	TRBV15	TRBJ1-3	CATSREGKAGNTIYF
13	TRBV10-3	TRBJ2-1	CAIDSGDHNEQFF
18	TRBV10-3	TRBJ2-3	CAIREGLAGGRGADTQYF
13	TRBV5-1	TRBJ1-1	CASSLDMNTEAFF
15	TRBV6-5	TRBJ2-7	CASSYAAGGPNEQYF
15	TRBV7-8	TRBJ2-7	CASSFRDWSSYEQYF
12	TRBV5-1	TRBJ1-6	CASSFPEGPLHF
13	TRBV5-1	TRBJ2-4	CASSLITENIQYF
15	TRBV27	TRBJ2-2	CASSKTGVTGGELFF
13	TRBV9	TRBJ2-1	CASSVRTGTIQFF
14	TRBV7-9	TRBJ2-7	CASRVGTGDEKQYF
14	TRBV6-1	TRBJ1-5	CATVSLSGNQPQHF
11	TRBV18	TRBJ2-5	CASSREETQYF
16	TRBV28	TRBJ2-5	CASSLVPQGFGETQYF
12	TRBV5-1	TRBJ2-1	CASSVGRGEQFF
14	TRBV19	TRBJ1-1	CASSMGVWGTEAFF
14	TRBV11-2	TRBJ1-3	CASSLGLGGNTIYF
17	TRBV18	TRBJ2-7	CASSLNRSGQRAYEQYF
17	TRBV28	TRBJ1-5	CASSLLKDLRGNQPQHF
13	TRBV7-6	TRBJ1-1	CASSLLGNTEAFF
16	TRBV19	TRBJ2-1	CASSIWADSSYNEQFF
14	TRBV7-2	TRBJ2-2	CASSLTSGTGELFF
14	TRBV7-9	TRBJ1-5	CASSQVGRNQPQHF
16	TRBV18	TRBJ2-1	CASSPPSAGVGVEQFF
14	TRBV27	TRBJ1-5	CASRLTGGSQPQHF
16	TRBV19	TRBJ2-4	CASRNRGQLAKNIQYF
16	TRBV5-1	TRBJ2-5	CASSFPRQGGIETQYF
14	TRBV11-2	TRBJ2-5	CASSRGTGQETQYF
15	TRBV6-5	TRBJ2-2	CASSFARSNTGELFF
12	TRBV29-1	TRBJ2-7	CSVDAGTYEQYF